Presented here are 13 T cell receptor beta chains from one specimen sequenced in a study of response to subunit inactivated influenza vaccine. TCRdb used MiXCR to reprocess the RT-PCR reads, holding one entry per CDR3 protein. The sample lists approximately 700,000 distinct CDR3 sequences; 15% to 19% were seen once. Sequenced material: PBMCs from blood, taken 12 days after vaccination. These receptors were collected from a man aged 50 or older who received an inactivated influenza vaccine.

The chain employs TRBV3-1 and TRBJ1-1, with TRBD1 as a possible D gene (6 bases). Looked up from germline, CDR1 is LGHDT and CDR2 is YNNKEL (reference sequence). V was clipped by 3 bases and J by 2 bases, with 10 bases between them. The CDR3 length is 14 residues. CDR3 loop: CASSQGGANTEAFF. For the CDR3, the DNA is TGTGCCAGCAGCCAGGGGGGGGCTAACACTGAAGCTTTCTTT.

This clonotype was seen a few times. This chain links TRBV7-8 with TRBJ2-5; perhaps TRBD1 as D (6 bases). The V end lost 4 bases, the J end lost 4 bases, and 13 bases lay between the germline ends. Germline V gene sequence: CDR1 SGHVS, CDR2 FQNEAQ. The length of the CDR3 is 14 residues. CDR3 bases: TGTGCCAGCAGCTCCTGGGACATCCCAGAGACCCAGTACTTC. Residues: CASSSWDIPETQYF.

This clonotype was picked up a small number of times. The chain uses TRBV25-1 and TRBJ1-3; no firm D call. CDR3 length: 11 residues. Germline V gene lookup returns CDR1 MGHDK and CDR2 SYGVNS. The V end was cut by 7 bases, the J end by 6 bases, with 7 bases between. The CDR3 sequence: CASNSENTIYF. CDR3 coding DNA: TGTGCCAGCAATTCCGAAAACACCATATATTTT.

This clonotype was seen a few times. The chain couples TRBV7-2 to TRBJ2-7, with D unresolved. The CDR3 covers 12 residues. The germline V and J ends were trimmed by 5 bases and 6 bases, with 11 bases remaining between them. Germline-derived CDR1 and CDR2 are SGHTA and FQGNSA. The CDR3: CASSPSYGEQYF. CDR3 bases: TGTGCCAGCAGCCCCTCATACGGCGAGCAGTACTTC.

This clonotype turned up a few times. J is TRBJ2-1 and V is TRBV12-3 or TRBV12-4, with 8 bases aligning to TRBD1. The junction had 5 bases not matched to a gene; V was cut back by 4 bases and J by 0 bases. The CDR3 is made up of 16 amino acids. The CDR3 spells CASSSRGTGSYNEQFF. In nucleotides, the CDR3 is TGTGCCAGCAGTTCCAGGGGGACAGGCTCCTACAATGAGCAGTTCTTC.

This clonotype was counted many times. The gene calls are TRBV7-2 and TRBJ2-2; perhaps TRBD2 as D (6 bases). The CDR3 is made up of 15 amino acids. Germline loops: CDR1 SGHTA, CDR2 FQGNSA. Trimming cost V 3 bases and J 4 bases, with 12 bases left between them. CDR3 nucleotides: TGTGCCAGCAGCTTGCGCCGGGGGAGCACCGGGGAGCTGTTTTTT. Protein product: CASSLRRGSTGELFF.

The V and J genes are TRBV20-1 and TRBJ2-2, with D perhaps TRBD1 (6 bases). V lost 5 bases to trimming and J lost 1 base, with 20 bases between them. CDR1 is DFQATT, CDR2 SNEGSKA, per germline (reference sequence). CDR3 length: 17 residues. The CDR3 DNA is TGCAGTGCTCAAGAGGCGAGGACAGCACAGAACACCGGGGAGCTGTTTTTT. Its protein product is CSAQEARTAQNTGELFF.

This clonotype was recorded at least ten times. The CDR3, as DNA: TGCGCCAGCAGCCCAAAGCGGGAGTCGTACAATGAGCAGTTCTTC. This gives the protein CASSPKRESYNEQFF. The V gene is TRBV5-1, the J gene TRBJ2-1; 8 nucleotides line up with TRBD2. Germline V gene sequence: CDR1 SGHRS, CDR2 YFSETQ. The ends lost 4 bases at V and 4 bases at J; junction bases unmatched: 7. The CDR3 spans 15 residues.

This clonotype has only a few counts. The chain's CDR3 is CAISVKTGGYGYTF. The CDR3 region has the DNA TGTGCCATCAGTGTCAAGACAGGGGGCTATGGCTACACCTTC. The V and J genes are TRBV10-3 and TRBJ1-2; TRBD1 matches at 9 bases. Losses at the gene ends were 4 bases for V and 4 bases for J; bases not matched to a gene: 4. Germline values: CDR1 ENHRY, CDR2 SYGVKD. This CDR3 is 14 amino acids long.

This chain links TRBV7-2 with TRBJ2-1; the match to TRBD2 covers 13 bases. CDR1 is SGHTA and CDR2 is FQGNSA in the germline V gene. V trimming: 1 base; J trimming: 5 bases; junction bases outside the gene matches: 5. CDR3 length: 17 residues. Written as DNA, the CDR3 is TGTGCCAGCAGCTTAGGAACTAGCGGGAGGGCCCACAATGAGCAGTTCTTC. Its translation: CASSLGTSGRAHNEQFF. Using reference TRBV7-2 and TRBJ2-1 for the parts outside the CDR3, the full variable domain is GAGVSQSPSNKVTEKGKDVELRCDPISGHTALYWYRQSLGQGLEFLIYFQGNSAPDKSGLPSDRFSAERTGGSVSTLTIQRTQQEDSAVYLCASSLGTSGRAHNEQFFGPGTRLTVL.

V is TRBV7-2 and J is TRBJ2-7; 8 bases match TRBD1. Germline V lookup: CDR1 SGHTA, CDR2 FQGNSA. V trimming: 5 bases; J trimming: 0 bases; junction bases outside the gene matches: 9. The CDR3 consists of 16 residues. Here the CDR3 DNA reads TGTGCCAGCAGCCGGGGACAGGCCTCAAGCTCCTACGAGCAGTACTTC. Translation gives CASSRGQASSSYEQYF.

The chain uses TRBV10-3 and TRBJ2-7; no definite D call. Trimming shortened V by 0 bases and J by 1 base, and 7 bases separated the two germline ends. Germline assignment: CDR1 ENHRY and CDR2 SYGVKD. This CDR3 spans 14 amino acids. This chain's CDR3 is CAISESRQSYEQYF. For the CDR3, the DNA is TGTGCCATCAGTGAGTCTCGGCAGTCCTACGAGCAGTACTTC.

In its sample, this clonotype was seen a few times. The chain carries TRBV4-3 and TRBJ2-7; 10 positions match TRBD1. The CDR3 runs to 17 residues. V lost 2 bases to trimming and J lost 7 bases; unmatched junction nucleotides: 14. Per germline, CDR1 LGHNA and CDR2 YSLEER. The chain's CDR3 is CASSQFRGGTGAGEQYF. The CDR3 nucleotides are TGCGCCAGCAGCCAATTTAGAGGGGGGACAGGGGCCGGGGAGCAGTACTTC.